This T cell receptor (beta chain) was identified in a study of T cell repertoires in cytomegalovirus infection. Study-wide background: Based on public TCR beta signatures, there were indications of CMV infection and of a matching HLA type.

Germline V gene sequence: CDR1 DFQATT, CDR2 SNEGSKA (reference sequence). The V and J ends lost 6 bases and 0 bases respectively, with 12 bases between them. The CDR3 contains 13 residues. One entry per CDR3 protein, called by TCRdb with MiXCR from the reads. The sample yields around 800,000 distinct CDR3 sequences, roughly 33% seen once. About this clonotype itself: Its antigen remains unknown.

The rearrangement links TRBV20-1 to TRBJ2-7; no definite D call. The starting material was cultured CD8+ T cells from PBMCs, obtained from culture after CMV antigen stimulation. This TCR was sampled from a human donor in good health (CMV status not recorded). Some clones in this sample may be carry-over from other donors' samples. CDR3 region: CSARSRFSYEQYF. CDR3 DNA: TGCAGTGCGAGAAGCAGATTCTCCTACGAGCAGTACTTC.